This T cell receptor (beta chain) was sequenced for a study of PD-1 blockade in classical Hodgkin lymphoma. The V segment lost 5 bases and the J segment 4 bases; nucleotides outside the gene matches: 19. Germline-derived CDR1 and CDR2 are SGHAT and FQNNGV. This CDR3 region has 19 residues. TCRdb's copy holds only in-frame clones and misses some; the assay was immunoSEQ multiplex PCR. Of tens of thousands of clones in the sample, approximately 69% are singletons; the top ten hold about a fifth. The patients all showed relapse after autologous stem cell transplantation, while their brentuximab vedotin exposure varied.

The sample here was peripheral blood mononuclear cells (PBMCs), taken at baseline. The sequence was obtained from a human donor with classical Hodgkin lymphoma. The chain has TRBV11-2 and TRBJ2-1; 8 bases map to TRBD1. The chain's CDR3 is CASSLDGQGWVSRYNEQFF. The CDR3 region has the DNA TGTGCCAGCAGCCTTGACGGACAGGGATGGGTCTCGAGGTACAATGAGCAGTTCTTC.